The 15 T cell receptor beta chains below were found in one sample sequenced in a study of cytomegalovirus exposure and HLA in healthy donors. 13 Jbeta primers and 60 Vbeta primers were used for the PCR. Generated by immunoSEQ multiplex PCR, the TCRdb table keeps only in-frame clones and is missing some. The table includes roughly 230,000 clones, 85% detected once. The sequencing sample was made of PBMCs. These receptors originate from a girl aged 2-10 years in good health and CMV-seronegative.

This clone has only one observation. CDR3: CASSDRGHGYTF. The CDR3 bases are TGTGCCAGCAGTGACAGGGGGCATGGCTACACCTTC. The chain combines TRBV2 with TRBJ1-2; TRBD1 matches 8 bases. Germline CDR1 reads SNHLY; CDR2 reads FYNNEI. J gave up 6 bases and V 3 bases, and 0 bases lay outside the gene matches. CDR3 length: 12 residues.

This rearrangement joins TRBV9 to TRBJ2-5; D call uncertain. V dropped 2 bases and J dropped 5 bases, with 10 bases sitting between them. CDR3 length: 13 amino acids. Germline CDR1 reads SGDLS; CDR2 reads YYNGEE. The DNA for the CDR3 is TGTGCCAGCAGCGTTGCAGATCCCGAGACCCAGTACTTC. Translated: CASSVADPETQYF.

The chain is built from TRBV27 and TRBJ2-7; 8 bases map to TRBD2. CDR3 length: 15 amino acids. The V gene end was trimmed by 4 bases and the J gene end by 7 bases; junction bases not matched to a gene: 12. From germline, CDR1 is MNHEY and CDR2 SMNVEV (reference sequence). This CDR3 reads CASSSGLAGFYEQYF. CDR3 coding DNA: TGTGCCAGCAGTTCGGGGCTAGCGGGCTTCTATGAGCAGTACTTC.

The V and J genes are TRBV7-8 and TRBJ2-5, with a possible D match to TRBD1 (5 bases). The CDR3 sequence is 14 residues long. Trimming shortened V by 5 bases and J by 6 bases, and 16 bases separated the two germline ends. Looked up from germline, CDR1 is SGHVS and CDR2 is FQNEAQ. CDR3 in DNA: TGTGCCAGCAGCGTGGTAGGGGCAGCGAAGACCCAGTACTTC. Translation: CASSVVGAAKTQYF.

The chain carries TRBV19 and TRBJ1-2, with D perhaps matching TRBD1 (6 bases). The germline gives CDR1 LNHDA, CDR2 SQIVND (reference sequence). V shed 7 bases and J shed 8 bases, with 14 bases lying between them. CDR3 length: 12 amino acids. DNA of the CDR3: TGTGCCAGTACAACAGGGAGCTGGGGCTACACCTTC. It specifies CASTTGSWGYTF.

The CDR3: CASNFRQGQRMGGNTIYF. In nucleotides, the CDR3 is TGCGCCAGTAACTTCCGACAGGGTCAACGGATGGGTGGAAACACCATATATTTT. The gene calls are TRBV10-1 and TRBJ1-3; TRBD1 matches 7 bases. Germline assignment: CDR1 WNHNN and CDR2 SYGVQD (reference sequence). The CDR3 consists of 18 residues. After removal of 9 bases from V and 3 bases from J, the junction contained 20 bases not matched to a gene.

This sequence joins TRBV13 and TRBJ2-7; TRBD1 is a possible D gene (6 bases). This CDR3 spans 15 amino acids. V lost 5 bases to trimming and J lost 2 bases, with 16 bases between them. Germline CDR1 PRHDT, CDR2 FYEKMQ (reference sequence). For the CDR3, the DNA is TGTGCCAGCAGCCCCAGACCGGGACATCCCTACGAGCAGTACTTC. It yields the protein CASSPRPGHPYEQYF.

The chain uses TRBV6-6 and TRBJ1-5; 8 bases fit TRBD1. After removal of 4 bases from V and 6 bases from J, the junction contained 2 bases not matched to a gene. Germline CDR1 and CDR2: MNHNY and SVGAGI (reference sequence). The CDR3 totals 13 residues. CDR3 coding DNA: TGTGCCAGCAGTTCAGGGGGCCTTCAGCCCCAGCATTTT. It yields the protein CASSSGGLQPQHF.

The gene calls are TRBV6-1 and TRBJ1-5; possibly TRBD1 for D (5 bases). The CDR3 has 12 amino acids. CDR1 is MNHNS and CDR2 is SASEGT in the germline V gene. The germline V and J ends were trimmed by 6 bases and 2 bases, with 5 bases remaining between them. The CDR3 loop reads CASRGGNQPQHF. The DNA of the CDR3 is TGTGCCAGCAGAGGGGGCAATCAGCCCCAGCATTTT.

With regard to this clone: An end of the junction does not agree with germline; a read error may underlie this. V is TRBV4-1 and J is TRBJ1-1; D remains unclear. Germline V gives CDR1 MGHRA, CDR2 YSYEKL. The CDR3 is 14 amino acids. The CDR3 loop reads CASSRRAGNTEAFF. The CDR3 nucleotides read TGTGCCAGCAGCCGGCGAGCAGGAAACACTGAAGCTTTCTTT.

The chain uses TRBV5-1 and TRBJ1-1; D possibly corresponds to TRBD1 (5 bases). Germline values: CDR1 SGHRS, CDR2 YFSETQ. V was shortened by 4 bases and J by 1 base, with 17 bases between the two germline ends. This CDR3 has 16 amino acids. The DNA for the CDR3 is TGCGCCAGCAGCCGGGGGGGGTCAGACAGGAACACTGAAGCTTTCTTT. It translates to CASSRGGSDRNTEAFF.

This chain links TRBV7-9 with TRBJ2-1; TRBD1 is a possible D gene (8 bases). V was clipped by 5 bases and J by 6 bases, with 20 bases between them. The CDR3 runs 16 residues. Germline V gene lookup returns CDR1 SEHNR and CDR2 FQNEAQ (reference sequence). CDR3 nucleotides: TGTGCCAGCAGCCGCCCCGGACAGGGAGGGTCCAATGAGCAGTTCTTC. Its translation is CASSRPGQGGSNEQFF.

The chain employs TRBV6-5 and TRBJ1-3; D gene unclear. Trimming stripped 2 bases from V and 0 bases from J, with 5 bases between. Germline CDR1 and CDR2: MNHEY and SVGAGI. There are 14 residues in the CDR3. CDR3 bases: TGTGCCAGCAGTTACCTAGCCTCTGGAAACACCATATATTTT. Amino acid sequence: CASSYLASGNTIYF.

This sequence joins TRBV5-1 and TRBJ2-5, with TRBD2 as a possible D gene (6 bases). V lost 4 bases to trimming and J lost 5 bases, with 27 bases between them. The CDR3 runs 18 residues. From germline, CDR1 is SGHRS and CDR2 YFSETQ. The CDR3 loop reads CASSPSLRAGRIQETQYF. The CDR3 DNA is TGCGCCAGCAGCCCGTCCCTAAGGGCGGGACGTATCCAGGAGACCCAGTACTTC. The entire variable domain, with the rest obtained from reference TRBV5-1 and TRBJ2-5, is as follows: KAGVTQTPRYLIKTRGQQVTLSCSPISGHRSVSWYQQTPGQGLQFLFEYFSETQRNKGNFPGRFSGRQFSNSRSEMNVSTLELGDSALYLCASSPSLRAGRIQETQYFGPGTRLLVL.

The genes are TRBV19 and TRBJ1-6; the D gene is possibly TRBD1 (5 bases). CDR1 is LNHDA, CDR2 SQIVND, per germline (reference sequence). V was cut by 4 bases and J by 7 bases, with 5 bases left in between. This CDR3 has 12 residues. As DNA, the CDR3 is TGTGCCAGTAGTACAGGGAATTCACCCCTCCACTTT. Protein sequence: CASSTGNSPLHF. Variable domain in full (rest from reference TRBV19 and TRBJ1-6): DGGITQSPKYLFRKEGQNVTLSCEQNLNHDAMYWYRQDPGQGLRLIYYSQIVNDFQKGDIAEGYSVSREKKESFPLTVTSAQKNPTAFYLCASSTGNSPLHFGNGTRLTVT.